The source of this T cell receptor delta chain is a study of γδ T cells in repeated Plasmodium falciparum infection. Study overall: Age- and gender-matched Australian children served as comparison for malaria-exposed Malian children. Over around 630 days, donors received four mosquito-bite P. falciparum NF54 infections.

This clone showed up just a few times. A read error likely explains why the TCRdb protein, taken from a much larger clone, differs from this DNA's translation at residue 3; the protein shown is translated from the DNA. Flow sorting of PBMC yielded separate Vgamma9/Vdelta2+ and Vdelta2-negative gammadelta T cell populations for bulk repertoire analysis. TRG and TRD sequences were obtained from every sorted gammadelta sample. TCRdb used CATT to re-call clones from the multiplex PCR reads. The profile shows around 82,000 delta-chain clones, 1.4% to 1.5% of them singletons. CDR1 and CDR2 (germline): TSWWSYY, QGS. CDR3 length equals 15 residues.

This clonotype originated in a pool of human donors (malaria-infected and uninfected, not separated). This rearrangement joins TRDV1 to TRDJ1; 8 nucleotides align to TRDD3. TCRdb records no J gene; here it was assigned by comparing the DNA to germline. Input material: gamma-delta T cells from blood. The CDR3 DNA reads TGTGCTCCTGGGGAATGTGTACGGACTGGGGGGAAACTCATCTTT. Its translation: CAPGECVRTGGKLIF.